The clone carrying this T cell receptor (beta chain) turned up a few times. Produced via immunoSEQ multiplex PCR; TCRdb's table is partial and in-frame only. The sample has some 190,000 clones, roughly 79% seen once. CDR1 and CDR2 (germline): MNHEY, SMNVEV (reference sequence). Trimming removed 3 bases at V and 5 bases at J, with 15 bases between. This CDR3 has 15 residues. The record originates from a study of blood T cell repertoires in COVID-19. Study in general: COVID-19 samples, acute and convalescent, were from the United States, Italy and Spain. Nucleic acid was either cDNA or gDNA, and it came from T cells, B-cell-depleted T cells, or PBMCs.

The chain recombines TRBV27 with TRBJ2-3; tentatively, D is TRBD2 (6 bases). Sequences were obtained from peripheral blood. This receptor was identified in a woman in her forties with COVID-19, enrolled during active disease. The CDR3 region has the DNA TGTGCCAGCAGTTTGGGGGGAGCTCGTGGAGATACGCAGTATTTT. Translation: CASSLGGARGDTQYF.